This T cell receptor beta chain comes out of a study of T cell repertoires in cytomegalovirus infection. Study-wide background: It was the public TCR beta signatures that indicated both CMV infection and matching HLA type.

Whole-study results and caveats: Predominance within the ex vivo response was attributable to HLA-C-restricted CMV-specific TCR beta clonotypes. Cumulative frequency of public TCR beta families picked out carriers of CMV plus the relevant HLA.

This clonotype was detected only once. Its antigen is still unknown. Germline-derived CDR1 and CDR2 are MDHEN and SYDVKM. The CDR3 extends over 12 amino acids. Trimming took 4 bases from V and 6 from J, leaving 10 bases between them. TCRdb re-analysed the reads in MiXCR, keeping a single row per CDR3 protein. The sample comprises under 800,000 distinct CDR3 sequences, 20% to 25% of which are singletons, and roughly 8% rests with the top ten. The sequenced sample was CD8+ T cells from PBMCs. The receptor comes from a human donor in good health (CMV status not recorded). Some clones in this sample may be carry-over from other donors' samples. This chain connects TRBV28 to TRBJ2-7; D unresolved. The CDR3 loop is CASSSFRTEQYV. The DNA of the CDR3 is TGTGCCAGCAGTTCATTTCGTACCGAGCAGTACGTC.